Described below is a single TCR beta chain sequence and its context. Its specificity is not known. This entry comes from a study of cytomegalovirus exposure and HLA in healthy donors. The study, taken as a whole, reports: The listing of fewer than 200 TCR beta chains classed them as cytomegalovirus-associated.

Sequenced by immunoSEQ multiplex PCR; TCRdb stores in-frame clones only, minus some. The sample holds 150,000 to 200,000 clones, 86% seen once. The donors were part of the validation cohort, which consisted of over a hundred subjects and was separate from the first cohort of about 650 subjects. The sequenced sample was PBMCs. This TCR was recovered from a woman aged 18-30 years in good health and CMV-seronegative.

The CDR3 protein is CASRPLYWERNNEQFF. CDR3 coding DNA: TGTGCCAGCAGGCCCTTATATTGGGAGCGGAACAATGAGCAGTTCTTC. The rearrangement joins TRBV27 to TRBJ2-1, with a weak D call TRBD2 (5 bases). Deletions cut 6 bases from V and 5 bases from J, with 20 bases between. Germline V gene lookup returns CDR1 MNHEY and CDR2 SMNVEV (reference sequence). CDR3 length equals 16 residues.